A selection of T cell receptor beta chains follows, all from one sample in a study of cytomegalovirus exposure and HLA in healthy donors. The method was immunoSEQ multiplex PCR; TCRdb's version includes in-frame clones alone and lacks a portion of them. The specimen's table records 100,000 to 150,000 clones. Sequenced input: PBMCs. Receptors originate from a young man in good health and CMV-seronegative. Each CDR3 is given with its conserved first and last residue. The D gene is left open where the match is weak.

TRBD1,TRBJ1-1,TRBV6-5,TGTGCCAGCACCCGCTCGGGACAGGGTGAAGCTTTCTTT,CASTRSGQGEAFF
TRBD1,TRBJ1-2,TRBV6-5,TGTGCCAGCAGCCGTACAGGGGCTGGCTACACCTTC,CASSRTGAGYTF
-,TRBJ2-2,TRBV9,TGTGCCAGCAGCCCAGTCTTAGGGAGTGCCACCGGGGAGCTGTTTTTT,CASSPVLGSATGELFF
TRBD1,TRBJ1-1,TRBV5-1,TGCGCCAGCAGCGCACAGGGACAGGCCCAAGGGTGCTTCTTT,CASSAQGQAQGCFF
-,TRBJ2-7,TRBV7-2,TGTGCCAGCAGCCTCTCAGGGGTATCCTACGAGCAGTACTTC,CASSLSGVSYEQYF
TRBD1,TRBJ2-4,TRBV7-8,TGTGCCAGCAGCCCAACGCAGGGTGGACAGGGCATTCAGTACTTC,CASSPTQGGQGIQYF
-,TRBJ2-7,TRBV6-1,TGTGCCAGCAGGTTACTCTCCTACGAGCAGTACTTC,CASRLLSYEQYF
-,TRBJ2-5,TRBV7-2,TGTGCCAGCAGCTTAGGAGCGGGAGAGACCCAGTACTTC,CASSLGAGETQYF
-,TRBJ1-4,TRBV4-1,TGCGCCAGCAGCCACCCCCCGACGCTAGGAGGAAAACTGTTTTTT,CASSHPPTLGGKLFF
TRBD2,TRBJ2-7,TRBV7-9,TGTGCCAGCAGCAATGAACTGGGGAGCGGGGTACTCTACGAGCAGTACTTC,CASSNELGSGVLYEQYF
-,TRBJ1-5,TRBV7-3,TGTGCCAGCAGACCCGGGAAGGGACTACTCAATCAGCCCCAGCATTTT,CASRPGKGLLNQPQHF
-,TRBJ2-5,TRBV5-1,TGCGCCAGCAGCTTGGGGGGACTAGGACAGGGGACCGAGACCCAGTACTTC,CASSLGGLGQGTETQYF
TRBD2,TRBJ2-7,TRBV5-1,TGCGCCAGCAGCTTCGGGACTAGCGGTACCTACGAGCAGTACTTC,CASSFGTSGTYEQYF
TRBD1,TRBJ2-7,TRBV4-2,TGTGCCAGCAGCTTACACCGGGACAGCTTCTACGAGCAGTACTTC,CASSLHRDSFYEQYF
-,TRBJ2-1,TRBV19,TGTGCCAGTAACCCCTATGCGCGCTACAATGAGCAGTTCTTC,CASNPYARYNEQFF
TRBD1,TRBJ1-2,TRBV10-2,TGCGCCAGCAGCCAGGACAGGGCGGGCTATGGCTACACCTTC,CASSQDRAGYGYTF
TRBD2,TRBJ2-5,TRBV5-4,TGTGCCAGCAGCCCGAGGACTAGCCAAGAGACCCAGTACTTC,CASSPRTSQETQYF
-,TRBJ2-7,TRBV28,TGTGCCAGCAGTTTCGACCAGGGGTCCGAGCAGTACTTC,CASSFDQGSEQYF
-,TRBJ2-1,TRBV9,TGTGCCAGCAGCGTAGCACCAGCCGGGACATATAAGAATGAGCAGTTCTTC,CASSVAPAGTYKNEQFF
TRBD1,TRBJ1-5,TRBV30,TGTGCCTGGAGCCAGGGGGCTGAGCCCCAGCATTTT,CAWSQGAEPQHF
-,TRBJ1-1,TRBV5-6,TGTGCCAGCACGGTTAAGGAGGGAGAGACTGAAGCTTTCTTT,CASTVKEGETEAFF
TRBD2,TRBJ2-1,TRBV5-1,TGCGCCAGCAGCTCAGCGGGAGGGCCATACAATGAGCAGTTCTTC,CASSSAGGPYNEQFF
TRBD1,TRBJ1-4,TRBV30,TGTGCCTGGAGTGTAGGGACAGGGGCCGAAAAACTGTTTTTT,CAWSVGTGAEKLFF
-,TRBJ2-5,TRBV5-4,TGTGCCAGCAGTCGGGACTTAAGGGGACAAGAGACCCAGTACTTC,CASSRDLRGQETQYF
TRBD1,TRBJ1-1,TRBV5-1,TGCGCCAGCAGCCCGGACAGGGTGAACACTGAAGCTTTCTTT,CASSPDRVNTEAFF
TRBD2,TRBJ2-1,TRBV27,TGTGCCAGCAGTTTATATGGGACTAGCGGGGGGGACAATGAGCAGTTCTTC,CASSLYGTSGGDNEQFF
-,TRBJ1-2,TRBV6-1,TGTGCCAGCAGTGAATGGGCGGGGGTAGGCTACACCTTC,CASSEWAGVGYTF
TRBD2,TRBJ2-1,TRBV15,TGTGCCACCAGCAGAGATTCGGCGGGAGGAGAGCAGTTCTTC,CATSRDSAGGEQFF
-,TRBJ2-5,TRBV5-1,TGCGCCAGCAGCTTGGAGAGGGCTGGAGAGACCCAGTACTTC,CASSLERAGETQYF
TRBD2,TRBJ2-1,TRBV28,TGTGCCAGCAGTTTATGGACTAGCGGGGCGTCGTACTACAATGAGCAGTTCTTC,CASSLWTSGASYYNEQFF
-,TRBJ2-7,TRBV25-1,TGTGCCAGCAGTGAATGGGGGGGGCAGGGGCGGAACGAGCAGTACTTC,CASSEWGGQGRNEQYF
TRBD1,TRBJ1-2,TRBV6-1,TGTGCCAGCAGCCCGGACAGGGTCAATGGCTACACCTTC,CASSPDRVNGYTF
TRBD1,TRBJ1-2,TRBV5-6,TGTGCCAGCAGCTTACCAGGGGGAGGCTATGGCTACACCTTC,CASSLPGGGYGYTF
-,TRBJ2-3,TRBV7-2,TGTGCCAGCAGCTTAGCTTCCCAGCGCTTACGGGCAGATACGCAGTATTTT,CASSLASQRLRADTQYF
-,TRBJ1-2,TRBV7-2,TGTGCCAGCAGCCTGGACATTCGACAGGACTATGGCTACACCTTC,CASSLDIRQDYGYTF
TRBD2,TRBJ2-5,TRBV18,TGTGCCAGCTCACCCGGGGGGGGAGAGACCCAGTACTTC,CASSPGGGETQYF
TRBD1,TRBJ1-1,TRBV18,TGTGCCAGCTCACCCGGGACAGGGACTTTATTCACCACTGAAGCTTTCTTT,CASSPGTGTLFTTEAFF
-,TRBJ2-3,TRBV4-1,TGCGCCAGCAGCCAAGATGAGGTAGATACGCAGTATTTT,CASSQDEVDTQYF
TRBD1,TRBJ2-1,TRBV18,TGTGCCAGCTCCTCGACAGGGGCATACAATGAGCAGTTCTTC,CASSSTGAYNEQFF
-,TRBJ1-2,TRBV30,TGTGCGGAGGGGTATGGCTACACCTTC,CAEGYGYTF
-,TRBJ1-1,TRBV7-8,TGTGCCAGCAGCTCCGCGCCTAACAGGTTTACTGAAGCTTTCTTT,CASSSAPNRFTEAFF
-,TRBJ1-3,TRBV18,TGTGCCAGCTCACCTCTGGCAGGGGTTGGTGGAAACACCATATATTTT,CASSPLAGVGGNTIYF
TRBD2,TRBJ2-1,TRBV2,TGTGCCAGAGGAGCGGGACCTTACAATGAGCAGTTCTTC,CARGAGPYNEQFF
-,TRBJ1-3,TRBV9,TGTGCCAGCAGCGTATTAGACTCTGGAAACACCATATATTTT,CASSVLDSGNTIYF
TRBD1,TRBJ1-2,TRBV7-9,TGTGCCAGCAGCCGGGACAGCCGCCGAAACTATGGCTACACCTTC,CASSRDSRRNYGYTF
-,TRBJ1-2,TRBV6-5,TGTGCCAGCAGCATGGGGGCGACAGGCCCCTATGGCTACACCTTC,CASSMGATGPYGYTF
TRBD1,TRBJ2-3,TRBV7-9,TGTGCCAGCAACCCGGGACAGTACACAGATACGCAGTATTTT,CASNPGQYTDTQYF
-,TRBJ1-5,TRBV27,TGTGCCAGCAGTCCAGGATATAGCAATCAGCCCCAGCATTTT,CASSPGYSNQPQHF
TRBD2,TRBJ2-7,TRBV10-3,TGTGCCATCAGTGACCTAGCGGGAGGGAGCGACGAGCAGTACTTC,CAISDLAGGSDEQYF
-,TRBJ2-3,TRBV2,TGTGCCAGCAATGCGGGCACAGATACGCAGTATTTT,CASNAGTDTQYF
-,TRBJ1-5,TRBV18,TGTGCCAGCTCACCCCTACCCTCGGATCGGGGGGGCCTTAGGTACAATCAGCCCCAGCATTTT,CASSPLPSDRGGLRYNQPQHF
TRBD2,TRBJ2-1,TRBV4-1,TGCGCCAGCAGCCAGACTAGCGGCTCCTACAATGAGCAGTTCTTC,CASSQTSGSYNEQFF
TRBD2,TRBJ2-1,TRBV7-9,TGTGCCAGCGGCCCGCCCCTACTAGCGGGGCTCTACAATGAGCAGTTCTTC,CASGPPLLAGLYNEQFF